This T cell receptor beta chain was captured in a study of vaccination and CD4 T cells after COVID-19. In the study overall: There were two doses of either BNT162b2 or mRNA-1273 vaccine given to participants. No peptide, an HIV-1 Nef pool, or a CEFX pool was what each control culture received.

Noted treatment: roughly ten-day PBMC culture with coronavirus spike peptide pools or control peptides (ViraFEST assay). ViraFEST grew antigen-specific T cells using peptide pools, then sequenced TCRs. Points on this clonotype: Its antigen is unidentified.

The Oncomine TCR Beta short-read assay was what sequenced the DNA obtained from cultured CD4+ T cells. From the PCR reads, TCRdb called clonotypes with MiXCR, one entry per CDR3 protein. The table shows around 20,000 distinct CDR3 sequences, with roughly 47% occurring only once. This receptor was taken from a human donor who had recovered from COVID-19. The material sequenced was CD4+ T cells from blood, cultured in vitro, taken before SARS-CoV-2 vaccination.

The CDR3 protein is CASGLPLQGSGYTF. DNA for the CDR3: TGTGCTAGTGGTTTGCCACTCCAGGGGAGTGGCTACACCTTC. This chain uses TRBV12-5 with TRBJ1-2, with a possible D match to TRBD1 (6 bases). CDR3 size: 14 residues. CDR1 is LGHNT and CDR2 is FRNRAP in the germline V gene. V was clipped by 2 bases and J by 7 bases, with 14 bases between them.